The T cell receptor (beta chain) described here comes from a study of graft-versus-host responses after intestinal transplantation (dated by TCRdb to about 2021). Regarding the study in general: Multivisceral, liver-intestinal, or isolated intestinal transplants were received by the recipients. Anti-thymocyte globulin induction was given to all recipients, followed by maintenance tacrolimus and steroids for 2 to 4 years. Bulk TCR-beta CDR3 sequencing was used to track graft-versus-host and host-versus-graft alloreactive T cell clones in the graft, circulation and bone marrow after intestinal transplantation. To identify alloreactive clones, pre-transplant mixed lymphocyte reaction products were sequenced and compared with unstimulated pre-transplant donor and recipient T cells. The cohort enrolled 20 to 30 intestinal transplant recipients including one retransplant, and 3 patients lacking pretransplant specimens were excluded. Donor T cell macrochimerism was defined as a peak of at least 4% donor T cells among recipient peripheral blood mononuclear cells. Rather than going through the commercial service, samples from three later patients were sequenced in-house on an Illumina MiSeq and processed with MiXCR.

The investigation overall reported the following: The conclusions were limited by the relatively low number and heterogeneity of the intestinal transplant patients. GvH clones were found in recipient bone marrow, and some of the GvH clones appeared earlier in ileal mucosa or blood, which is consistent with an intestinal mucosal origin. High GvH to HvG T cell clonal ratios were observed in the allografts of patients with donor T cell macrochimerism. Early after transplant, declines in HvG clones were associated with peak levels of circulating GvH clones.

The label giving this sample's time point can be read as: cells obtained before transplantation from donor or recipient. In the mixed lymphocyte reactions, around 200,000 CFSE-labeled pre-transplant responders were plated with around 200,000 irradiated violet-dye-labeled stimulators and cultured for about six days. After the mixed lymphocyte reaction, proliferating CD3+CD4+CFSE-low and CD3+CD8+CFSE-low responder cells were FACS-sorted on a BD Influx sorter. This clone occurred a few times. No base quality information exists; no much larger clone differs at one position. The CDR3 contains 16 residues, cysteine and phenylalanine counted. The kept DNA is CDR3 alone, 48 bases in frame from the first base. The junction carries 13 bases between V and J, which are trimmed by 1 base and 1 base respectively. From a lookup of the germline V gene, CDR1 and CDR2 are SGHVS and FQNEAQ. Library generation was performed with the immunoSEQ multiplex PCR assay. For most patients, genomic DNA was isolated using the Qiagen DNeasy Blood and Tissue Kit and was shipped frozen to Adaptive Biotechnologies for TCR sequencing. Adaptive Biotechnologies carried out high-throughput TCR-beta CDR3 sequencing of genomic DNA for most patients. Per the original workflow: TCR sequencing data were retrieved from Adaptive's ImmunoSEQ software for around 18 patients, whereas a few other patients were processed with MiXCR and VDJtools. To correct CD4 versus CD8 sorting errors, any sequence found in both subsets at a frequency ratio below 5:1 was removed. CDR3 nucleotide sequences shared by donor and recipient were removed because the origin of these sequences could not be assigned. To count as alloreactive, a clone needed at least 2-fold expansion over unstimulated cells and a minimum CFSE-low frequency of 0.002% (template counts) or 0.001% (read counts). Clones detected in sequenced pre-transplant spleen, lymph node, or MLR CFSE-low populations of the donor or recipient were defined as mappable. The cumulative frequency of alloreactive clones was calculated as a percentage of all sequences, weighted by copy number. What TCRdb holds here is the immuneACCESS table cut down to in-frame rearrangements. Part of the clones is not present; checked against another copy, under half of the missing clones reflect an unresolved V gene, and the others are unexplained. The V and J calls and clone size are taken from that table; D and trimming were inferred from the DNA. The table for this sample lists roughly 20,000 clones; approximately 40% of them were counted only once. The top ten clones comprise under 2% of the sample.

This sequence was found in a human patient who received an intestinal transplant. Source: alloreactive CD8+ T cells from a mixed lymphocyte reaction culture, taken before intestinal transplant. The sample's cell subset or site label, decoded: CFSE-low proliferating T cells sorted from roughly six-day pre-transplant mixed lymphocyte reaction (GvH or HvG direction). This sequence uses TRBV7-8 and TRBJ2-5, with no confidently assigned D gene. CDR3 sequence: CASSLGGLGSQETQYF. At the DNA level, the sequence is TGTGCCAGCAGCTTAGGTGGATTAGGAAGCCAAGAGACCCAGTACTTC.